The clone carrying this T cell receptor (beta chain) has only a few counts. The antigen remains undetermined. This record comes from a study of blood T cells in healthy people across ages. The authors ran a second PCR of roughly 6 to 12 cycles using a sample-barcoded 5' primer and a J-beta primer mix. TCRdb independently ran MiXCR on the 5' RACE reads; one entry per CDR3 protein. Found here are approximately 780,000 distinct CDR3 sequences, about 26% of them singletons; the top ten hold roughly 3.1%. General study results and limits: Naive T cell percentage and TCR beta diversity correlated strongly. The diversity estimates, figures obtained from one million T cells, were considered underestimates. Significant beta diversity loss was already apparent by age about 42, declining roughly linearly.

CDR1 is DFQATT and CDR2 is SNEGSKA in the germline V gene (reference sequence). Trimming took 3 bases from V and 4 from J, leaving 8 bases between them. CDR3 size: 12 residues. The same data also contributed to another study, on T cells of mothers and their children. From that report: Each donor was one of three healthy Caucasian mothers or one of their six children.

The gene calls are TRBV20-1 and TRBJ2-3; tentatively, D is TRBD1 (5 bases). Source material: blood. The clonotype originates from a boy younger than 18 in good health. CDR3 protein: CSARLTADTQYF. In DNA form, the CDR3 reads TGCAGTGCTAGGTTGACAGCAGATACGCAGTATTTT.